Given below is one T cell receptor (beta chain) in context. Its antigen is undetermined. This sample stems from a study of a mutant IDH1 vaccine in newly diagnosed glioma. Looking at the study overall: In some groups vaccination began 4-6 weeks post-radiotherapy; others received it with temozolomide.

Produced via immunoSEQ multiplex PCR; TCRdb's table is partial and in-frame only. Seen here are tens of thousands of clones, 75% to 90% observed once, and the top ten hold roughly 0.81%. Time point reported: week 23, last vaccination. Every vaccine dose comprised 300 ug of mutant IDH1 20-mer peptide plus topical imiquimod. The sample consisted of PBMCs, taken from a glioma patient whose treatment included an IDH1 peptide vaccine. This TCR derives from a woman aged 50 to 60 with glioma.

For the CDR3, the DNA is TGTGCCAGCTCACCAGGACGGCTGAACACCGGGGAGCTGTTTTTT. Protein: CASSPGRLNTGELFF. This chain links TRBV18 with TRBJ2-2; unclear D gene. Germline V gene sequence: CDR1 KGHSH, CDR2 LQKENI. The V end lost 2 bases, the J end lost 1 base, and 8 bases lay between the germline ends. CDR3 length: 15 amino acids.